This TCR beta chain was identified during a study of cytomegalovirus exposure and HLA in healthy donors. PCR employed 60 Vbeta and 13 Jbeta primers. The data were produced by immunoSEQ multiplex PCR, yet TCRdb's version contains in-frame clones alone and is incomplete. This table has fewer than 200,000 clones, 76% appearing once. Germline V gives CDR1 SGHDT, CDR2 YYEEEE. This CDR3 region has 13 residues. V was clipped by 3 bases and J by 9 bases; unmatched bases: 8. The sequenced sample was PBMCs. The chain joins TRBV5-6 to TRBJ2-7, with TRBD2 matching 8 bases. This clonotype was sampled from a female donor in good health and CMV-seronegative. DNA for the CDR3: TGTGCCAGCAGCTCACCCGGGGGGGGCGGGCAGTACTTC. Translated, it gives CASSSPGGGGQYF.